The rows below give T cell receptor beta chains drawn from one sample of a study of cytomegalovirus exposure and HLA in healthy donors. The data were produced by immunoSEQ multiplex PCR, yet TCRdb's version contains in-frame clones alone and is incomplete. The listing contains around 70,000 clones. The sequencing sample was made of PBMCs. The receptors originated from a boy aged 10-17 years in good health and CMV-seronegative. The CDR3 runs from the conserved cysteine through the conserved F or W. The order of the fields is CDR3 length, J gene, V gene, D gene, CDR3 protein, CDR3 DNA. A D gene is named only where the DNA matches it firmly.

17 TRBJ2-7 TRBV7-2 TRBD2 CASSFELSTSGFYEQYF TGTGCCAGCAGCTTCGAACTTTCGACTAGCGGGTTCTACGAGCAGTACTTC
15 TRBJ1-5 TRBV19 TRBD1 CASSTRQGGNQPQHF TGTGCCAGTAGTACCCGACAGGGTGGTAATCAGCCCCAGCATTTT
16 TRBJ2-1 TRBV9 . CASSSEGGPTYNEQFF TGTGCCAGCAGCTCTGAAGGCGGCCCTACCTACAATGAGCAGTTCTTC
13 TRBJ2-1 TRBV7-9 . CASSPRQYNEQFF TGTGCCAGCAGCCCTCGACAGTACAATGAGCAGTTCTTC
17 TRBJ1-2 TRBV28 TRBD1 CATLKGTGAVANYGYTF TGTGCCACCCTAAAAGGGACAGGGGCAGTCGCTAACTATGGCTACACCTTC
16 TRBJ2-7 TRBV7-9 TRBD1 CASSPSSQTGLPEQYF TGTGCCAGCAGTCCTTCGTCTCAGACAGGGTTACCCGAGCAGTACTTC
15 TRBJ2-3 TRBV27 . CASSDSMGSTDTQYF TGTGCCAGCAGTGACTCGATGGGTAGCACAGATACGCAGTATTTT
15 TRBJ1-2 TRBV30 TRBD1 CASRGLETGVDGYTF TGTGCCTCCAGGGGGCTAGAAACGGGAGTTGATGGCTACACCTTC
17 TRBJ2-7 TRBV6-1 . CASSETASLRGMYEQYF TGTGCCAGCAGTGAGACGGCGTCATTACGGGGAATGTACGAGCAGTACTTC
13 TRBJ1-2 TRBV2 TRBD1 CASLKDRDYGYTF TGTGCCAGCCTAAAGGACAGGGACTATGGCTACACCTTC
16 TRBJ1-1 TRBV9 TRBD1 CASSVMGDSLNTEAFF TGTGCCAGCAGCGTCATGGGGGACAGTCTGAACACTGAAGCTTTCTTT
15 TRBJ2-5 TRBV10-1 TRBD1 CASSESQGAGETQYF TGCGCCAGCAGTGAGTCTCAGGGGGCCGGAGAGACCCAGTACTTC
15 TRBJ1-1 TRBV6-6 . CASSHQNAGNTEAFF TGTGCCAGCAGTCACCAAAACGCGGGGAACACTGAAGCTTTCTTT
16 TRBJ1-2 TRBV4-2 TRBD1 CASSQGQGVGLDGYTF TGTGCCAGCTCCCAGGGACAGGGAGTAGGGTTGGATGGCTACACCTTC
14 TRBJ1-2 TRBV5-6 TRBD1 CASSFGTAHYGYTF TGTGCCAGCAGCTTTGGGACAGCCCACTATGGCTACACCTTC
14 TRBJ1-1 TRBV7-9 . CASSLRERHGGAFF TGTGCCAGCAGCTTAAGGGAACGACACGGGGGGGCTTTCTTT
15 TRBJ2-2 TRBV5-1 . CASSALTGNTGELFF TGCGCCAGCAGCGCTCTCACAGGAAACACCGGGGAGCTGTTTTTT
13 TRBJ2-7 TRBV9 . CASSSGLSYEQYF TGTGCCAGCAGCTCAGGACTCTCCTACGAGCAGTACTTC
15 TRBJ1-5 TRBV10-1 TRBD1 CASSGADRVCQPQHF TGCGCCAGCAGTGGGGCGGACAGGGTTTGTCAGCCCCAGCATTTT
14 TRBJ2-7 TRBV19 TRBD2 CASSAKAGDYEQYF TGTGCCAGTAGTGCAAAAGCGGGGGACTACGAGCAGTACTTC
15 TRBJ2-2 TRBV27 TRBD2 CASSFIVAGPGELFF TGTGCCAGCAGTTTTATCGTAGCGGGGCCCGGGGAGCTGTTTTTT
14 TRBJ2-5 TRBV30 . CAWSRAGIQETQYF TGTGCCTGGAGTAGGGCGGGAATTCAAGAGACCCAGTACTTC
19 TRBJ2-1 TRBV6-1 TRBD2 CASSERTGGAGIRGNEQFF TGTGCCAGCAGTGAAAGGACCGGGGGGGCCGGCATTCGTGGGAATGAGCAGTTCTTC
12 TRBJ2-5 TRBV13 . CASSRQLGTQYF TGTGCCAGCAGTCGACAGCTCGGGACCCAGTACTTC
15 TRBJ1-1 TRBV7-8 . CASSPQTQIRTEAFF TGTGCCAGCAGCCCGCAGACACAAATTCGCACTGAAGCTTTCTTT
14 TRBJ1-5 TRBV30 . CAWSIGVGGQPQHF TGTGCCTGGAGTATAGGGGTCGGGGGTCAGCCCCAGCATTTT
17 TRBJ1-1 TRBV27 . CASSSYRTDYMNTEAFF TGTGCCAGCAGTTCCTACCGGACAGATTACATGAACACTGAAGCTTTCTTT
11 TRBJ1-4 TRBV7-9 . CASSDGQWVFF TGTGCCAGCAGCGATGGACAGTGGGTGTTTTTT
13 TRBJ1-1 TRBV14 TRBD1 CASSRDRDTEAFF TGTGCCAGCAGCCGAGACAGGGATACTGAAGCTTTCTTT
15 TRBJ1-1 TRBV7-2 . CASSPPWGGGTEAFF TGTGCCAGCAGCCCTCCATGGGGAGGAGGCACTGAAGCTTTCTTT
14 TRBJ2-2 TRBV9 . CASSPMQGTGELFF TGTGCCAGCAGCCCCATGCAGGGGACCGGGGAGCTGTTTTTT
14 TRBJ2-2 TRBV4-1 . CASSQIGIGGELFF TGCGCCAGCAGCCAGATCGGGATTGGCGGGGAGCTGTTTTTT
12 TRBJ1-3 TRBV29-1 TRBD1 CSGVQGANTIYF TGCAGCGGGGTGCAGGGGGCAAACACCATATATTTT
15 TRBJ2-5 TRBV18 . CASSRPTIRMETQYF TGTGCCAGCTCACGTCCGACAATCCGTATGGAGACCCAGTACTTC
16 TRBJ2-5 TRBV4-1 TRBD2 CASSQEAGGPQETQYF TGCGCCAGCAGCCAAGAAGCGGGGGGGCCACAAGAGACCCAGTACTTC
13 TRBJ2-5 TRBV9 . CASSAILQETQYF TGTGCCAGCAGCGCTATTCTACAAGAGACCCAGTACTTC
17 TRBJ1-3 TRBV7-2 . CASSFWEHPTEGNTIYF TGTGCCAGCAGCTTCTGGGAGCACCCGACTGAGGGAAACACCATATATTTT
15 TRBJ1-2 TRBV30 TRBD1 CAWSAGTGDNYGYTF TGTGCCTGGAGTGCCGGGACAGGGGATAACTATGGCTACACCTTC
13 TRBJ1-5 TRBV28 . CASSLTGQQPQHF TGTGCCAGCAGCTTGACAGGTCAACAGCCCCAGCATTTT
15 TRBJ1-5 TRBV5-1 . CASSLDSLSNQPQHF TGCGCCAGCAGCTTGGACAGTTTAAGCAATCAGCCCCAGCATTTT
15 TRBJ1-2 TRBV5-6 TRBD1 CASSLRTGANYGYTF TGTGCCAGCAGCTTACGGACAGGAGCTAACTATGGCTACACCTTC
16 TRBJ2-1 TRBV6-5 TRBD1 CASSYKRDSSYNEQFF TGTGCCAGCAGTTACAAACGGGACAGCTCCTACAATGAGCAGTTCTTC
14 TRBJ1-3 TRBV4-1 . CASSQDRDSNTIYF TGCGCCAGCAGCCAAGACCGGGATTCGAACACCATATATTTT